This entry describes one TCR beta chain. The sample is drawn from a study of shared T cell receptors in the human thymus. The CDR3 has 18 amino acids. Between the trimmed V and J ends, which lost 0 bases and 0 bases, there was a span of 12 bases. Germline V gene lookup returns CDR1 ENHRY and CDR2 SYGVKD. TCRdb's copy holds only in-frame clones and misses some; the assay was immunoSEQ multiplex PCR. This sample yields around 730,000 clones, of which 80% to 90% are seen a single time; about 0.011% belongs to the top ten. This sample was also put to use in a study of human thymus T cells. That work adds: Healthy Finnish infants undergoing corrective surgery for congenital heart defects provided the donor material. Thymic samples were excised during corrective heart operations. Both thymic and peripheral blood repertoires showed apparently biased V and J usage. Related research described strongly overlapping thymic repertoires in unrelated people.

The TCR sequence derives from a girl in the first two years of life with a congenital heart defect. Sequenced sample: thymocytes. The chain has TRBV10-3 and TRBJ1-6; D is undetermined. The CDR3 loop is CAISESVVLSSYNSPLHF. CDR3 DNA: TGTGCCATCAGTGAGTCTGTGGTGCTTAGCTCCTATAATTCACCCCTCCACTTT.